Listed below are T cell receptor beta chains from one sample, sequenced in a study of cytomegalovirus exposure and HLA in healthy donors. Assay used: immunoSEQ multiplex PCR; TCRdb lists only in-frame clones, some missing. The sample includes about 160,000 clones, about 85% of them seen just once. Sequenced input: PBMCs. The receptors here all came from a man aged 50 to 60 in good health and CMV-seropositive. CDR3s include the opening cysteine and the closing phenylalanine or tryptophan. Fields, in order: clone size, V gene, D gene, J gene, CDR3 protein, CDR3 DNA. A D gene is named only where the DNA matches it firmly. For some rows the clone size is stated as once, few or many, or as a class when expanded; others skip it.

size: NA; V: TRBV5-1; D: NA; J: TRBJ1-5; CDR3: CASSAGSNQPQHF; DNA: TGCGCCAGCAGTGCAGGGTCAAATCAGCCCCAGCATTTT
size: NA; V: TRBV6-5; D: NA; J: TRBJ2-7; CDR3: CASSPTQGSGYEQYF; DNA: TGTGCCAGCAGCCCTACACAGGGCTCTGGCTACGAGCAGTACTTC
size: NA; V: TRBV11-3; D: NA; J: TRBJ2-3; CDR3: CASSFGATDTQYF; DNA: TGTGCCAGCAGCTTTGGGGCCACAGATACGCAGTATTTT
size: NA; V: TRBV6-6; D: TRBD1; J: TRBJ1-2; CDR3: CASSPGTAVPNYGYTF; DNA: TGTGCCAGCAGCCCCGGGACAGCTGTACCAAACTATGGCTACACCTTC
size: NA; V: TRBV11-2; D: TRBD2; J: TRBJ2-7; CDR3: CASSDIGSGLAAYEQYF; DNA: TGTGCCAGCAGCGATATAGGTTCCGGACTAGCCGCCTACGAGCAGTACTTC
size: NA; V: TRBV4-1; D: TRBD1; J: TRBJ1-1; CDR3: CASSLPGQPEAFF; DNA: TGCGCCAGCAGCCTCCCGGGACAGCCCGAAGCTTTCTTT
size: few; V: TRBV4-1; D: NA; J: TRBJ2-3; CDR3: CASSQGRFPRLAWTDTQYF; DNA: TGCGCCAGCAGCCAAGGGAGATTTCCTCGTCTAGCTTGGACAGATACGCAGTATTTT
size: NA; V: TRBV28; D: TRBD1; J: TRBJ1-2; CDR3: CASSFIKGGQWSQMVGYTF; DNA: TGTGCCAGCAGTTTTATTAAGGGGGGACAGTGGTCTCAGATGGTAGGCTACACCTTC
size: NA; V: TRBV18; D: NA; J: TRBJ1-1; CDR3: CASSLQQEAFF; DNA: TGTGCCAGCTCACTCCAACAAGAAGCTTTCTTT
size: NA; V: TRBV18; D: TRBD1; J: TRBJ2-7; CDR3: CASSPSGGTGVQQYF; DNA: TGTGCCAGCTCACCATCCGGGGGGACAGGGGTACAGCAGTACTTC
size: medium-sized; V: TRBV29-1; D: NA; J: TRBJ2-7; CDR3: CSASEGFGYEQYF; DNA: TGCAGCGCTTCGGAGGGATTCGGATACGAGCAGTACTTC
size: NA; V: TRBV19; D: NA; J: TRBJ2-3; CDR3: CASSPQGGDTQYF; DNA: TGTGCCAGTAGTCCCCAGGGGGGAGATACGCAGTATTTT
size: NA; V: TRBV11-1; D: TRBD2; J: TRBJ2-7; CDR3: CASSTARLAVSYEQYF; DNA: TGTGCCAGCAGCACCGCCCGACTAGCGGTCTCCTACGAGCAGTACTTC
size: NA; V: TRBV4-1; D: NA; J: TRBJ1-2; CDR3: CASSTRDGRGNYGYTF; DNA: TGCGCCAGCAGCACCCGGGACGGACGGGGGAACTATGGCTACACCTTC
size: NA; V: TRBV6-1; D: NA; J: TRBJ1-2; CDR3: CASGNRLINYGYTF; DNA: TGTGCCAGCGGCAACAGGCTAATTAACTATGGCTACACCTTC
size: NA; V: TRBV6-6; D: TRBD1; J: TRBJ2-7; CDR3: CATSKQGTSGSYEQYF; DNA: TGTGCCACCTCCAAACAGGGGACCTCCGGATCCTACGAGCAGTACTTC
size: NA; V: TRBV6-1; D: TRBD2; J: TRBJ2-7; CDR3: CASRRTSGGDYEQYF; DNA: TGTGCCAGCAGGCGGACTAGCGGGGGAGACTACGAGCAGTACTTC
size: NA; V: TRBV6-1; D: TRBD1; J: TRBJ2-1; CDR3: CASSDLLGQGTYNEQFF; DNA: TGTGCCAGCAGTGATCTTTTAGGACAGGGAACTTACAATGAGCAGTTCTTC
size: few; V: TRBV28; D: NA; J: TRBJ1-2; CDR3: CASSSTDYGYTF; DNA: TGTGCCAGCAGTTCGACAGACTATGGCTACACCTTC
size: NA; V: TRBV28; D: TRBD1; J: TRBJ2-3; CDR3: CASSPPVGTVGDTQYF; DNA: TGTGCCAGCAGTCCCCCGGTGGGGACAGTCGGAGATACGCAGTATTTT
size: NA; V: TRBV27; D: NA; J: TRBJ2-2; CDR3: CASSLRGGELFF; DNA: TGTGCCAGCAGTTTAAGAGGCGGGGAGCTGTTTTTT
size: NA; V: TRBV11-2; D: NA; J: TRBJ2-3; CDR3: CASSLGRGLRTDTQYF; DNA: TGTGCCAGCAGCTTAGGGAGGGGATTGCGCACAGATACGCAGTATTTT
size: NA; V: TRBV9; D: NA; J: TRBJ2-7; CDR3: CASSVERTSYEQYF; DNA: TGTGCCAGCAGCGTAGAACGTACCAGCTACGAGCAGTACTTC
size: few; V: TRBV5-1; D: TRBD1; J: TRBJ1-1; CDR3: CASSVQGASLTEAFF; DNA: TGCGCCAGCAGCGTACAGGGGGCGTCGTTGACTGAAGCTTTCTTT
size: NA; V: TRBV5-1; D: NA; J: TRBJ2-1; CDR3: CASSFTGTYNEQFF; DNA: TGCGCCAGCAGCTTCACAGGTACTTACAATGAGCAGTTCTTC
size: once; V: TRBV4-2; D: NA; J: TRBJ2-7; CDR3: CASSQDLGAYEQYF; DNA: TGTGCCAGCAGCCAAGATCTAGGGGCTTACGAGCAGTACTTC
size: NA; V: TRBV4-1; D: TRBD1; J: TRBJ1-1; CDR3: CASSHGDRAVGAFF; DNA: TGCGCCAGCAGCCATGGGGACAGGGCGGTTGGAGCTTTCTTT
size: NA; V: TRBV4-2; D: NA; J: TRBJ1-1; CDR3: CASSQVDRRDTEAFF; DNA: TGTGCCAGCAGCCAAGTCGACCGGCGGGACACTGAAGCTTTCTTT
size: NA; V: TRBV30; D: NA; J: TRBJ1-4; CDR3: CAGGVREKLFF; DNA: TGTGCCGGGGGGGTAAGGGAAAAACTGTTTTTT
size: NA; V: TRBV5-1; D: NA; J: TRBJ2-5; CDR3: CASSLGPEETQYF; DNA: TGCGCCAGCAGCTTGGGGCCAGAAGAGACCCAGTACTTC
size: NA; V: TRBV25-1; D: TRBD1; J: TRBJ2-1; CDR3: CASSGQGPSYNEQFF; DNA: TGTGCCAGCAGCGGACAGGGACCCTCCTACAATGAGCAGTTCTTC
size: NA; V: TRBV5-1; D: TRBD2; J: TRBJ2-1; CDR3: CASSLARLAGLNEQFF; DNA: TGCGCCAGCAGCTTGGCCAGACTAGCGGGGCTCAATGAGCAGTTCTTC
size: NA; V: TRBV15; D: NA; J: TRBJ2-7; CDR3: CATSRDLRGEQYF; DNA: TGTGCCACCAGCAGAGATCTAAGGGGGGAGCAGTACTTC
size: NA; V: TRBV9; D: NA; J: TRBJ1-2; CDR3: CASSPRSGIYGYTF; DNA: TGTGCCAGCAGCCCAAGGTCGGGGATCTATGGCTACACCTTC
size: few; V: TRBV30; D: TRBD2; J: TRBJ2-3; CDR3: CAWSSPGLDLTDTQYF; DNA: TGTGCCTGGAGTTCACCGGGACTAGACCTCACAGATACGCAGTATTTT
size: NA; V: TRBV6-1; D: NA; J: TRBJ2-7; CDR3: CASSELGGGREEQYF; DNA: TGTGCCAGCAGTGAACTGGGCGGCGGACGGGAGGAGCAGTACTTC
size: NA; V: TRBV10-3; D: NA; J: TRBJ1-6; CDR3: CATTLGAASYNSPLHF; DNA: TGTGCCACCACATTGGGGGCGGCCTCCTATAATTCACCCCTCCACTTT
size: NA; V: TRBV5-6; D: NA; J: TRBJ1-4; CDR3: CASSLAGNEKLFF; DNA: TGTGCCAGCAGCTTGGCCGGTAATGAAAAACTGTTTTTT
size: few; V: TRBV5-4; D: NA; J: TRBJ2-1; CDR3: CASSVRGYYNEQFF; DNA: TGTGCCAGCAGCGTACGGGGGTACTACAATGAGCAGTTCTTC
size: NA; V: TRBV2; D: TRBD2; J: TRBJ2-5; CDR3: CASTGLAGSQGETQYF; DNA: TGTGCCAGCACAGGACTAGCGGGGAGTCAGGGAGAGACCCAGTACTTC
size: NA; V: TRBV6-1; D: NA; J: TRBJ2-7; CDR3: CASKGSGGSYEQYF; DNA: TGTGCCAGCAAAGGGTCAGGGGGGTCCTACGAGCAGTACTTC
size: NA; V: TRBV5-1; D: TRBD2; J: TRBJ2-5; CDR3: CASSRLWTSEKTQYF; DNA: TGCGCCAGCAGCCGACTTTGGACTAGCGAGAAGACCCAGTACTTC
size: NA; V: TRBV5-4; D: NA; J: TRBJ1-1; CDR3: CASSLGRAAFF; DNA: TGTGCCAGCAGCTTGGGCAGGGCGGCTTTCTTT
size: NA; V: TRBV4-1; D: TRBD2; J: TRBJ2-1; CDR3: CASSQEVSGGSYNEQFF; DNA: TGCGCCAGCAGCCAAGAGGTTAGCGGGGGATCATACAATGAGCAGTTCTTC
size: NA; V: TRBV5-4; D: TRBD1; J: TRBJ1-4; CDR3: CASSRGGDRGREKLFF; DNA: TGTGCCAGCAGCCGGGGGGGGGACAGGGGCAGGGAAAAACTGTTTTTT